This entry lists 28 T cell receptor beta chains sequenced from one sample in a study of cytomegalovirus exposure and HLA in healthy donors. This PCR relied on a set of 60 Vbeta primers and 13 Jbeta primers. Produced via immunoSEQ multiplex PCR; TCRdb's table is partial and in-frame only. The sample includes 99,000 or so clones, 60% to 80% of them seen just once. Specimen: PBMCs. The receptors were gathered from a man aged 55 to 69 in good health and CMV-seropositive.

This chain connects TRBV6-5 to TRBJ2-3, with D unresolved. This CDR3 comprises 13 residues. Per the germline V gene, CDR1 is MNHEY and CDR2 is SVGAGI. Trimming stripped 6 bases from V and 1 base from J, with 8 bases between. The CDR3 DNA follows: TGTGCCAGCAGCCAGGAACGCACAGATACGCAGTATTTT. Its translation: CASSQERTDTQYF.

Concerning this clone: At one end, the junction sequence differs from germline, possibly due to a read error. V gene TRBV7-7 combines with J gene TRBJ2-2; 7 bases are a match to TRBD1. This CDR3 comprises 14 residues. Germline-derived CDR1 and CDR2 are SSHAT and FNYEAQ (reference sequence). The CDR3 DNA reads as TGTGCCAGCAGTTTGACAGGGAACGCCGGGGAGCTGTTTTTT. Its protein product is CASSLTGNAGELFF.

V usage is TRBV4-1 and J usage is TRBJ2-3; 10 positions agree with TRBD2. In germline, CDR1 is MGHRA, CDR2 YSYEKL. The V gene end was trimmed by 3 bases and the J gene end by 2 bases; junction bases not matched to a gene: 5. CDR3 length equals 16 residues. CDR3 amino acids: CASSHASGGDTDTQYF. The CDR3 DNA follows: TGCGCCAGCAGCCACGCTAGCGGGGGAGACACAGATACGCAGTATTTT.

This clone was found once. CDR3 sequence: CASSLVGTAYGYTF. CDR3 coding DNA: TGTGCCAGCAGCTTAGTGGGGACAGCATATGGCTACACCTTC. This rearrangement joins TRBV11-2 to TRBJ1-2, with 7 bases aligning to TRBD1. V lost 1 base to trimming and J lost 5 bases; unmatched junction nucleotides: 4. The germline CDR1 and CDR2 sequences are SGHAT and FQNNGV. This CDR3 is 14 amino acids long.

This CDR3 is CASSMGGQGQPQHF. CDR3 sequence (DNA): TGTGCCAGTAGTATGGGGGGACAGGGTCAGCCCCAGCATTTT. The V and J genes are TRBV19 and TRBJ1-5, with 9 nucleotides matching TRBD1. There are 14 residues in the CDR3. Looked up from germline, CDR1 is LNHDA and CDR2 is SQIVND (reference sequence). V trimming: 3 bases; J trimming: 6 bases; junction bases outside the gene matches: 3. The whole variable domain, filled in from reference TRBV19 and TRBJ1-5, reads DGGITQSPKYLFRKEGQNVTLSCEQNLNHDAMYWYRQDPGQGLRLIYYSQIVNDFQKGDIAEGYSVSREKKESFPLTVTSAQKNPTAFYLCASSMGGQGQPQHFGDGTRLSIL.

This chain joins TRBV10-1 and TRBJ2-3; 7 nucleotides match TRBD2. The CDR3 loop spans 15 amino acids. Germline CDR1 reads WNHNN; CDR2 reads SYGVQD (reference sequence). The V segment lost 3 bases and the J segment 3 bases; nucleotides outside the gene matches: 6. CDR3 region: CASSDGGGGTDTQYF. The CDR3 DNA follows: TGCGCCAGCAGTGATGGGGGGGGAGGGACAGATACGCAGTATTTT.

This clone was recorded only once. The chain combines TRBV10-1 with TRBJ2-7, with TRBD2 matching 8 bases. The CDR3 has 13 residues. CDR1 is WNHNN, CDR2 SYGVQD, per germline (reference sequence). The J segment lost 7 bases and the V segment lost 5 bases, leaving 7 bases of the junction unmatched. CDR3 sequence: CASSPLAAGEQYF. The CDR3 coding sequence is TGCGCCAGCAGTCCACTAGCGGCGGGGGAGCAGTACTTC.

This sequence joins TRBV18 and TRBJ1-2; TRBD1 agrees at 9 bases. This CDR3 region has 15 residues. J lost 8 bases, V lost 3 bases, and 10 bases had no gene match. CDR1 and CDR2 from the germline V gene are KGHSH and LQKENI. Written as DNA, the CDR3 is TGTGCCAGCTCACCCCCCCCTGGACAGGGGTACGGCTACACCTTC. This translates into CASSPPPGQGYGYTF. The full variable domain, in which reference TRBV18 and TRBJ1-2 provide the parts outside the CDR3, is NAGVMQNPRHLVRRRGQEARLRCSPMKGHSHVYWYRQLPEEGLKFMVYLQKENIIDESGMPKERFSAEFPKEGPSILRIQQVVRGDSAAYFCASSPPPGQGYGYTFGSGTRLTVV.

The V and J genes are TRBV28 and TRBJ2-3; 9 bases are shared with TRBD2. Unmatched junction bases numbered 9, after V lost 7 bases and J lost 4 bases. The CDR3 runs to 15 residues. Germline V gives CDR1 MDHEN, CDR2 SYDVKM. The CDR3 nucleotides are TGTGCCAGCAATGACGCGGGGGGGCCGGCAGATACGCAGTATTTT. Its protein product is CASNDAGGPADTQYF.

The J gene is TRBJ2-3, the V gene TRBV10-1; tentative D call: TRBD2 (6 bases). CDR1 is WNHNN and CDR2 is SYGVQD in the germline V gene (reference sequence). V lost 2 bases, J lost 1 base, and 10 bases lay in between. The CDR3 is 15 residues long. The CDR3 DNA follows: TGCGCCAGCAGTGAGGCTAGCGCGGGCACAGATACGCAGTATTTT. Encoded protein: CASSEASAGTDTQYF.

This rearrangement joins TRBV5-1 to TRBJ2-1, with D perhaps matching TRBD1 (6 bases). V was pared by 3 bases and J by 4 bases, with 14 bases between. Germline-derived CDR1 and CDR2 are SGHRS and YFSETQ. This CDR3 contains 15 residues. The CDR3 is CASSSTGTRYNEQFF. In DNA form, the CDR3 reads TGCGCCAGCAGCTCAACCGGGACAAGATACAATGAGCAGTTCTTC.

This sequence joins TRBV30 and TRBJ1-6, with a possible D match to TRBD1 (5 bases). This CDR3 has 12 residues. V was cut by 4 bases and J by 8 bases, with 9 bases left in between. The germline gives CDR1 GTSNPN, CDR2 SVGIG (reference sequence). CDR3 loop: CAWNRFDSPLHF. CDR3 DNA sequence: TGTGCCTGGAACAGGTTTGATTCACCCCTCCACTTT.

The chain combines TRBV6-4 with TRBJ1-6; D perhaps matches TRBD1 (5 bases). Trimming pared 6 bases from V and 7 bases from J, leaving 16 bases between. The CDR3 sequence is 15 residues long. Germline CDR1 and CDR2: MRHNA and SNTAGT. This chain's CDR3 is CASSPTQGRNSPLHF. The CDR3 DNA is TGTGCCAGCAGCCCCACCCAGGGCCGAAATTCACCCCTCCACTTT.

The genes are TRBV6-1 and TRBJ1-5; no definite D call. The CDR3 contains 13 residues. The V gene lost 6 bases and the J gene lost 7 bases, with 13 bases spanning the gap. Germline assignment: CDR1 MNHNS and CDR2 SASEGT. This CDR3 is CASSFEKEQPQHF. Written as DNA, the CDR3 is TGTGCCAGCAGCTTCGAGAAGGAGCAGCCCCAGCATTTT.

This clone appeared once. This rearrangement joins TRBV19 to TRBJ2-1; D possibly corresponds to TRBD2 (5 bases). This CDR3 has 14 residues. Between the trimmed V and J ends, which lost 6 bases and 6 bases, there was a span of 15 bases. The germline CDR1 and CDR2 sequences are LNHDA and SQIVND (reference sequence). The chain's CDR3 is CASRADVGSNEQFF. The CDR3 coding sequence is TGTGCCAGTAGGGCCGACGTTGGGAGCAATGAGCAGTTCTTC.

This clone was detected a few times. The chain links TRBV9 to TRBJ2-7; possible D gene TRBD2, 6 bases. V was pared by 0 bases and J by 5 bases, with 15 bases between. The germline CDR1 and CDR2 sequences are SGDLS and YYNGEE. The CDR3 contains 15 residues. The chain's CDR3 is CASSVVEGLGDEQYF. CDR3 DNA sequence: TGTGCCAGCAGCGTAGTGGAGGGCCTGGGGGACGAGCAGTACTTC.

The chain has TRBV6-1 and TRBJ2-5; 9 bases match TRBD1. Losses at the gene ends were 6 bases for V and 11 bases for J; bases not matched to a gene: 16. The germline V gene encodes CDR1 MNHNS and CDR2 SASEGT. The CDR3 sequence is 15 residues long. CDR3 nucleotide sequence: TGTGCCAGCAGCAAACCGGGACAGGGCATCTGGGAGCAGTACTTC. This gives the protein CASSKPGQGIWEQYF.

This clone was seen many times. This sequence joins TRBV6-5 and TRBJ1-5; D gene ambiguous. Germline V CDR1 and CDR2: MNHEY, SVGAGI. The CDR3 is 12 residues long. The V end was cut by 5 bases, the J end by 3 bases, with 5 bases between. Here the CDR3 reads CASSTFNQPQHF. CDR3 nucleotides: TGTGCCAGCAGTACATTCAATCAGCCCCAGCATTTT.

J is TRBJ2-5 and V is TRBV28; 7 bases align to TRBD1. The end of the DNA is better explained by TRBJ2-7, so the J call may be wrong. Germline CDR1 MDHEN, CDR2 SYDVKM. This CDR3 contains 13 residues. The DNA for the CDR3 is TGTGCCAGCAGTGCCGGGACAGTCTACGAGCAGTACTTC. Encoded protein: CASSAGTVYEQYF.

The V gene is TRBV6-4, the J gene TRBJ2-1; 9 bases fit TRBD1. Germline V gene data show CDR1 as MRHNA and CDR2 as SNTAGT. CDR3 length equals 16 residues. Trimming removed 6 bases from V and 2 bases from J; junction bases left unmatched: 8. CDR3 DNA sequence: TGTGCCAGCAGCCACGAGGGACAGGGTACCTACAATGAGCAGTTCTTC. This codes for CASSHEGQGTYNEQFF.

This clone was recorded only once. The V call is TRBV6-1, the J call TRBJ1-6, with D possibly TRBD1 on 6 matching bases. CDR1 and CDR2 (germline): MNHNS, SASEGT. The CDR3 contains 15 residues. The V end lost 6 bases, the J end lost 10 bases, and 19 bases lay between the germline ends. The CDR3 nucleotides are TGTGCCAGCAGCTCCGTGCGGGGGGCCGGATCACCCCTCCACTTT. Translation: CASSSVRGAGSPLHF.

This clone was found once. The gene calls are TRBV7-5 and TRBJ1-2. TRBV7-5 is given as a pseudogene. The CDR3 sequence is 13 residues long. CDR3 in amino acids: CVRSLIGGNGYTF. In nucleotides, the CDR3 is TGTGTCAGAAGCTTGATTGGGGGGAATGGCTACACCTTC.

The rearrangement links TRBV10-3 to TRBJ2-4; D perhaps matches TRBD2 (5 bases). The CDR3 covers 15 residues. The V gene's germline CDR1 is ENHRY and CDR2 SYGVKD. Trimming pared 3 bases from V and 7 bases from J, leaving 16 bases between. The CDR3 protein is CAISETDSPSNIQYF. CDR3 coding DNA: TGTGCCATCAGTGAAACGGACTCCCCCTCCAACATTCAGTACTTC.

This clone was recorded only once. The CDR3 loop is CATALGQGHNEQYF. The CDR3 DNA sequence: TGTGCCACCGCCTTGGGTCAGGGACACAACGAGCAGTACTTC. The chain employs TRBV10-3 and TRBJ2-7; TRBD1 might be the D (6 bases). The V end was cut by 10 bases, the J end by 5 bases, with 21 bases between. This CDR3 contains 14 residues. Germline values: CDR1 ENHRY, CDR2 SYGVKD.

This clone was detected once. The V and J genes are TRBV6-4 and TRBJ1-4; the match to TRBD1 covers 7 bases. CDR1 and CDR2 (germline): MRHNA, SNTAGT. CDR3 size: 15 residues. V trimming: 5 bases; J trimming: 5 bases; junction bases outside the gene matches: 8. CDR3 in DNA: TGTGCCAGCAGTCCGGAGACAGGGACAAATGAAAAACTGTTTTTT. It specifies CASSPETGTNEKLFF.

This chain uses TRBV7-2 with TRBJ2-1, with 7 bases matching TRBD2. Germline CDR1 is SGHTA and CDR2 is FQGNSA. Germline trimming cut 1 base from V and 8 bases from J; bases unmatched to any gene: 8. The CDR3 has 15 residues. The CDR3 is CASSLESGGRDEQFF. CDR3 nucleotide sequence: TGTGCCAGCAGCTTAGAAAGTGGGGGGAGGGATGAGCAGTTCTTC.

The chain carries TRBV6-5 and TRBJ2-5; D is possibly TRBD1 (5 bases). From germline, CDR1 is MNHEY and CDR2 SVGAGI. Trimming stripped 0 bases from V and 1 base from J, with 12 bases between. The CDR3 runs to 16 residues. The CDR3 spells CASSYSNQRGQETQYF. The CDR3 DNA sequence: TGTGCCAGCAGTTACTCTAATCAAAGGGGCCAAGAGACCCAGTACTTC.

The V gene is TRBV6-1, the J gene TRBJ1-4, with unresolved D. The length of the CDR3 is 17 residues. Germline values: CDR1 MNHNS, CDR2 SASEGT. Trimming took 3 bases from V and 0 from J, leaving 14 bases between them. The CDR3 region is CASSEGPTAATNEKLFF. The CDR3 DNA sequence: TGTGCCAGCAGTGAGGGCCCCACAGCAGCAACTAATGAAAAACTGTTTTTT.